The rows below give T cell receptor beta chains drawn from one sample of a study of blood T cell repertoires in COVID-19. Only in-frame clones appear in the TCRdb table, and some are missing; sequencing was by immunoSEQ multiplex PCR. In the table there are 130,000 or so clones, 84% of which are singletons. Sample: peripheral blood. Receptors originate from a man aged 30 to 45 with COVID-19, enrolled during active disease. Both conserved end residues are part of each CDR3. The D gene is left open where the match is weak. Clone sizes are given selectively: once, few, many, or a class where the clone is expanded.

D gene	V gene	clone size	J gene	CDR3 DNA	CDR3 protein
TRBD1	TRBV7-9	once	TRBJ2-7	TGTGCCAGCAGCTCCGGGACAGGGATATACTACGAGCAGTACTTC	CASSSGTGIYYEQYF
NA	TRBV9	few	TRBJ1-2	TGTGCCAGCAGCGTAGGCACGGGAGAGAGCTATGGCTACACCTTC	CASSVGTGESYGYTF
NA	TRBV11-1	NA	TRBJ2-4	TGTGCCAGCGGCCCCGCGGGGTCTACAAACATTCAGTACTTC	CASGPAGSTNIQYF
NA	TRBV6-2/TRBV6-3	few	TRBJ2-2	TGTGCCAGCAGTGATCCTAGCGCTCACACCGGGGAGCTGTTTTTT	CASSDPSAHTGELFF
NA	TRBV2	once	TRBJ2-3	TGTGCCAGCCGCGGGACCCGGGTATCAGATACGCAGTATTTT	CASRGTRVSDTQYF
TRBD2	TRBV5-1	NA	TRBJ2-7	TGCGCCAGCAGCTCGGGACTAGCGAGCAACGAGCAGTACTTC	CASSSGLASNEQYF
NA	TRBV19	NA	TRBJ1-1	TGTGCCAGTAAGGAGGCCAGGATGAACACTGAAGCTTTCTTT	CASKEARMNTEAFF
TRBD1	TRBV2	NA	TRBJ1-4	TGTGCCAGCAGATGGACAGGGGATGAAAAACTGTTTTTT	CASRWTGDEKLFF
TRBD2	TRBV9	NA	TRBJ2-1	TGTGCCAGCAGCGTAGAAGGGACTATGAACAATGAGCAGTTCTTC	CASSVEGTMNNEQFF
TRBD1	TRBV18	NA	TRBJ1-1	TGTGCCAGCTCATCTACAGGGGGCACTGAAGCTTTCTTT	CASSSTGGTEAFF
TRBD1	TRBV12-3/TRBV12-4	NA	TRBJ1-1	TGTGCCAGCAGCTTAACAGGGGCATCTGAAGCTTTCTTT	CASSLTGASEAFF
NA	TRBV27	NA	TRBJ2-5	TGTGCCAGCAGTCCCACGCGGGAAGAGACCCAGTACTTC	CASSPTREETQYF
NA	TRBV5-1	NA	TRBJ2-1	TGCGCCAGCAGCTTGGTGGGGCCCTTTAACCCCAATGAGCAGTTCTTC	CASSLVGPFNPNEQFF